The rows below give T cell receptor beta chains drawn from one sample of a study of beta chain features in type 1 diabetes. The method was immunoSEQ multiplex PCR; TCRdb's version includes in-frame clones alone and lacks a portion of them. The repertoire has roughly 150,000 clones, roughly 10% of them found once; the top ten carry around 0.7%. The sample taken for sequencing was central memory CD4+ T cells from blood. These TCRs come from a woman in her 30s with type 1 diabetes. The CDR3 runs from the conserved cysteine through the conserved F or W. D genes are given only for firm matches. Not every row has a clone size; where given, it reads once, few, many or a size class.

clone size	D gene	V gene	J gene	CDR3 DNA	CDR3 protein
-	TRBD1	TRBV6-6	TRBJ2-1	TGTGCCAGCAGTTCTCACAGGGGGCTGGGATACAATGAGCAGTTCTTC	CASSSHRGLGYNEQFF
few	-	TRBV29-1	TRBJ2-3	TGCAGCGTCTGTGAGGCGGGATCAGCCTCGGACACAGATACGCAGTATTTT	CSVCEAGSASDTDTQYF
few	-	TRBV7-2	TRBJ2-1	TGTGCCAGCAGTACCCCTCTAAGGTTCTTC	CASSTPLRFF
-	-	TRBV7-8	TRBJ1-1	TGTGCCAGCAGCCCGTCGACAGCGAGAGAAGCTTTCTTT	CASSPSTAREAFF
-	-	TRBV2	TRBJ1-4	TGTGCCAGCAGTGAGACAGTATCGCCTGAAAAACTGTTTTTT	CASSETVSPEKLFF
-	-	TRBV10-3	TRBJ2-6	TGTGCCATCAGTGAGTCGCGGGTCTCTGGGGCCAACGTCCTGACTTTC	CAISESRVSGANVLTF
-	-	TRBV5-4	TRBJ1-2	TGTGCCAGCAGCTTACGAACCGCGACAGTGAACTATGGCTACACCTTC	CASSLRTATVNYGYTF
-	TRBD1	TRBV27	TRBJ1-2	TGTGCCAGCCGTAGCTCCGGGACAGGGCCTGGAACTAACTATGGCTACACCTTC	CASRSSGTGPGTNYGYTF
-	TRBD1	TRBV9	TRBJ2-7	TGTGCCAGCAGCGGGTACAGGGGGCACTCCTACGAGCAGTACTTC	CASSGYRGHSYEQYF
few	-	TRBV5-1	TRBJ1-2	TGCGCCAGCAGCGTTTCAGGGGCAGTGGATCAAGGGTATGGCTACACCTTC	CASSVSGAVDQGYGYTF
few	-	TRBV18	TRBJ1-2	TGTGCCAGCTCACCAAGGCAGGGGCAGTATGGCTACACCTTC	CASSPRQGQYGYTF
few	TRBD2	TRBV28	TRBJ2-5	TGTGCCAGCAGTCCCGGACTAGCGGGACAAGAGACCCAGTACTTC	CASSPGLAGQETQYF
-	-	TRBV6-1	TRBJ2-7	TGTGCCAGCAGGTCCGGGTCGGGCGAGCAGTACTTC	CASRSGSGEQYF
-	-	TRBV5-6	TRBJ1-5	TGTGCCAGCAGCTACCGCCAGCGGCGGGGGCATCAGCCCCAGCATTTT	CASSYRQRRGHQPQHF
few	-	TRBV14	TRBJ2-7	TGTGCCAGCAGGTTGGGGGGAACCTACGAGCAGTACTTC	CASRLGGTYEQYF
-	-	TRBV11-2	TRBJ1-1	TGTGCCAGCAGCTTGACAGAGGACACTGAAGCTTTCTTT	CASSLTEDTEAFF
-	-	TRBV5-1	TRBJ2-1	TGCGCCAGCAGCTTGGGAAGAACAGGCTCCTACAATGAGCAGTTCTTC	CASSLGRTGSYNEQFF
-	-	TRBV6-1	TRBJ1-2	TGTGCCAGCAGTGACGGAGTCAACTATGGCTACACCTTC	CASSDGVNYGYTF
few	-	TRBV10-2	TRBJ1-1	TGCGCCAGCACTCTGACTCGTTTGCGGACTGAAGCTTTCTTT	CASTLTRLRTEAFF
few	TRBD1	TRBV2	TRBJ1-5	TGTGCCAGCATCCGGGACAGAAGCTTTAGCAATCAGCCCCAGCATTTT	CASIRDRSFSNQPQHF
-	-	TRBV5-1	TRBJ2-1	TGCGCCAGCAGCCTCCGTACCGGGACACACAACGGGAATGAGCAGTTCTTC	CASSLRTGTHNGNEQFF
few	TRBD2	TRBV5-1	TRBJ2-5	TGCGCCAGCAGCTTGGGGGGACTAGCGGGAGCAGAGACCCAGTACTTC	CASSLGGLAGAETQYF
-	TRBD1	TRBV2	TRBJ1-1	TGTGCCAGCAGTCGACAGGGTGACGCTTTCTTT	CASSRQGDAFF
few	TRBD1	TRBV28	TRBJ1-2	TGTGCCAGCAGGCACCAGGGACAGTTCTATGGCTACACCTTC	CASRHQGQFYGYTF
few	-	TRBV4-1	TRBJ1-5	TGCGCCAGCAGCCAAGTGGTCCTGACCCGGGGTCAGCCCCAGCATTTT	CASSQVVLTRGQPQHF
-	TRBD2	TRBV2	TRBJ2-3	TGTGCCAGCAGGACCGCGGGAGGTGGCACAGATACGCAGTATTTT	CASRTAGGGTDTQYF
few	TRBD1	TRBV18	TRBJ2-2	TGTGCCAGCTCACCGTACAGGGGTCGCGACACCGGGGAGCTGTTTTTT	CASSPYRGRDTGELFF
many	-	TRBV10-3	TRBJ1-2	TGTGCCATCAGTGAAGCGGGAGCTGGCTACACCTTC	CAISEAGAGYTF
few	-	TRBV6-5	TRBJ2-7	TGTGCCAGCAGTTACGGGACACATTCCTACGAGCAGTACTTC	CASSYGTHSYEQYF
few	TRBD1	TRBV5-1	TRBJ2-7	TGCGCCAGCAGCTTGGTTGGGACAGGCTCCTACGAGCAGTACTTC	CASSLVGTGSYEQYF
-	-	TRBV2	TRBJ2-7	TGTGCCAGCAGCCGGGACTCCAACCTCGAGCAGTACTTC	CASSRDSNLEQYF
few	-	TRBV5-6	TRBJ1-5	TGTGCCAGCAGCTTGGGGGGCGATCAGCCCCAGCATTTT	CASSLGGDQPQHF
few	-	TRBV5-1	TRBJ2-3	TGCGCCAGCAGCTTGTTCGCAGGGGATACGCAGTATTTT	CASSLFAGDTQYF
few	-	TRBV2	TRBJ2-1	TGTGCCAGCACTACCACCCCGGAGAGGGAGCAGTTCTTC	CASTTTPEREQFF
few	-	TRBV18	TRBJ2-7	TGTGCCAGCTCACCGCAAACAGGAACCGTGGGGGCCGAGCAGTACTTC	CASSPQTGTVGAEQYF
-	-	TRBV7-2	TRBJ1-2	TGTGCCAGCAGCGTATACAGAACCCGTGATGGCTACACCTTC	CASSVYRTRDGYTF
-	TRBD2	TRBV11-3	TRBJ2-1	TGTGCCAGCAGCTTAGAGGGCGGGAGCAATGATGAGCAGTTCTTC	CASSLEGGSNDEQFF
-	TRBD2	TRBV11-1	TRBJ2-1	TGTGCCAGCAGCAAAACCGGGACTAGGTCCTACAATGAGCAGTTCTTC	CASSKTGTRSYNEQFF
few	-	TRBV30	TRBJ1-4	TGTGCCTGGAGCCCAGGATTTACTAATGAAAAACTGTTTTTT	CAWSPGFTNEKLFF
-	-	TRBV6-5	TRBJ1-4	TGTGCCAGCAATAGGGGGGGCGCCGATGAAAAACTGTTTTTT	CASNRGGADEKLFF
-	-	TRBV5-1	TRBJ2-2	TGCGCCAGCAGCACCGGTTCATTGGACACCGGGGAGCTGTTTTTT	CASSTGSLDTGELFF
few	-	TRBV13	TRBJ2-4	TGTGCCAGCAGTTATACCGGGAACGTAAACATTCAGTACTTC	CASSYTGNVNIQYF